A selection of T cell receptor beta chains follows, all from one sample in a study of T cells in tuberculosis. Libraries were prepared by immunoSEQ multiplex PCR; TCRdb keeps only in-frame clonotypes and omits some of them. Of approximately 30,000 clones listed, 95% to 97% are singletons. Sequencing was carried out using PBMCs. These TCRs come from a donor between 10 and 35 years old with latent tuberculosis or without tuberculosis infection. CDR3s include the opening cysteine and the closing phenylalanine or tryptophan. D genes are given only for firm matches. A row's size may be missing; if present it is once, few, many or a size class.

size: once
V: TRBV5-5
D: -
J: TRBJ1-1
CDR3: CASSFAKNTEAFF
DNA: TGTGCCAGCAGCTTCGCGAAGAACACTGAAGCTTTCTTT

size: once
V: TRBV30
D: -
J: TRBJ1-1
CDR3: CAWNRGDSTEAFF
DNA: TGTGCCTGGAACCGGGGGGATAGCACTGAAGCTTTCTTT

size: -
V: TRBV5-1
D: TRBD1
J: TRBJ1-5
CDR3: CASSAGQGQPQHF
DNA: TGCGCCAGCAGCGCTGGACAGGGACAGCCCCAGCATTTT

size: -
V: TRBV30
D: TRBD1
J: TRBJ2-7
CDR3: CAWSGGQGLDEQYF
DNA: TGTGCCTGGAGTGGGGGACAGGGACTTGACGAGCAGTACTTC

size: -
V: TRBV11-2
D: -
J: TRBJ2-3
CDR3: CASSQGGHTQYF
DNA: TGTGCCAGCAGTCAGGGGGGCCATACGCAGTATTTT

size: -
V: TRBV5-4
D: -
J: TRBJ2-7
CDR3: CASSLAGLTYEQYF
DNA: TGTGCCAGCAGCTTGGCGGGATTAACCTACGAGCAGTACTTC

size: -
V: TRBV15
D: -
J: TRBJ2-7
CDR3: CATSRDQEGTYEQYF
DNA: TGTGCCACCAGCAGAGATCAAGAGGGAACCTACGAGCAGTACTTC

size: -
V: TRBV5-4
D: -
J: TRBJ1-2
CDR3: CASSFKGGFNGGYTF
DNA: TGTGCCAGCAGCTTTAAAGGGGGATTTAATGGTGGCTACACCTTC

size: -
V: TRBV4-1
D: -
J: TRBJ2-6
CDR3: CASSQGVPRSGANVLTF
DNA: TGCGCCAGCAGCCAAGGGGTCCCGCGGTCTGGGGCCAACGTCCTGACTTTC

size: -
V: TRBV5-1
D: TRBD1
J: TRBJ2-7
CDR3: CASSQGQGLREQYF
DNA: TGCGCCAGCAGCCAGGGACAGGGGCTCCGGGAGCAGTACTTC

size: -
V: TRBV4-1
D: -
J: TRBJ1-4
CDR3: CASSQIPGGRKKLFF
DNA: TGCGCCAGCAGCCAGATCCCAGGCGGGCGGAAAAAACTGTTTTTT

size: -
V: TRBV5-1
D: -
J: TRBJ2-5
CDR3: CASSLYRLRQETQYF
DNA: TGCGCCAGCAGCTTGTATCGATTGCGACAAGAGACCCAGTACTTC

size: -
V: TRBV2
D: -
J: TRBJ2-5
CDR3: CASTTIGVETQYF
DNA: TGTGCCAGCACCACAATCGGGGTGGAGACCCAGTACTTC

size: -
V: TRBV6-1
D: TRBD1
J: TRBJ1-2
CDR3: CASILRTGHRGYTF
DNA: TGTGCCAGCATTTTAAGGACAGGGCATCGTGGCTACACCTTC

size: -
V: TRBV19
D: -
J: TRBJ2-3
CDR3: CASSIRGRGGPDTQYF
DNA: TGTGCCAGTAGTATCAGGGGGCGGGGGGGCCCGGATACGCAGTATTTT

size: -
V: TRBV2
D: TRBD1
J: TRBJ2-7
CDR3: CASCPGQVIYEQYF
DNA: TGTGCCAGCTGTCCGGGACAGGTGATCTACGAGCAGTACTTC